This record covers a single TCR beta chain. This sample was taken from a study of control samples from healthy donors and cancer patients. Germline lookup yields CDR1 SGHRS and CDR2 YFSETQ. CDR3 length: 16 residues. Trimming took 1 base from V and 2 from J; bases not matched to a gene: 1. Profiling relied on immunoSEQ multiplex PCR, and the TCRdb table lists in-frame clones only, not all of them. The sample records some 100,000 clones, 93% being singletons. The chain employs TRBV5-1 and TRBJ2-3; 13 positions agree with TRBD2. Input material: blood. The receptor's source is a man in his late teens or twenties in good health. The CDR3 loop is CASSLTSGGATDTQYF. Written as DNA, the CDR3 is TGCGCCAGCAGCTTGACTAGCGGGGGGGCCACAGATACGCAGTATTTT.